A single sample is the source of the 21 T cell receptor beta chains below, sequenced in a study of radiation and T cells in renal cell carcinoma. Treatment given: 15 Gy SBRT to primary tumor, nephrectomy 4 weeks later. Here immunoSEQ multiplex PCR was the method, and the copy in TCRdb shows in-frame clones only, minus some. The data contain around 15,000 clones, about half of them singletons. The sample here was tumor tissue, taken from a patient whose treatment included radiotherapy and nephrectomy. The receptors originated from a woman in her sixties with renal cell carcinoma.

The chain joins TRBV7-6 to TRBJ2-2, with TRBD1 as a possible D gene (5 bases). CDR1 is SGHVS and CDR2 is FNYEAQ in the germline V gene. Trimming cost V 0 bases and J 5 bases, with 16 bases left between them. The CDR3 spans 17 residues. CDR3 residues: CASSLALGAAGTGELFF. The CDR3 DNA follows: TGTGCCAGCAGCTTAGCGCTTGGGGCCGCAGGAACCGGGGAGCTGTTTTTT.

The CDR3 DNA reads TGTGCCAGCAGCTTGGAGGCTAGCGGGAGGCCCACAGATACGCAGTATTTT. Translated, it gives CASSLEASGRPTDTQYF. The chain joins TRBV5-4 to TRBJ2-3; 11 nucleotides agree with TRBD2. The V gene end was trimmed by 0 bases and the J gene end by 2 bases; junction bases not matched to a gene: 5. In germline, CDR1 is SGHNT, CDR2 YYREEE (reference sequence). The CDR3 sequence is 17 residues long.

The chain recombines TRBV30 with TRBJ2-5; possible D gene TRBD2, 5 bases. V lost 5 bases, J lost 7 bases, and 8 bases lay in between. This CDR3 is 10 amino acids long. CDR1 and CDR2 (germline): GTSNPN, SVGIG (reference sequence). This chain's CDR3 is CAWGEMTQYF. As DNA, the CDR3 is TGTGCCTGGGGGGAGATGACCCAGTACTTC.

The V and J genes are TRBV5-1 and TRBJ2-1, with 10 bases that match TRBD1. The CDR3 length is 14 residues. CDR1 is SGHRS and CDR2 is YFSETQ in the germline V gene. Trimming at V came to 7 bases and at J to 2 bases, leaving 3 bases not matched to a gene. The CDR3 DNA reads TGCGCCAGCGGGGACAGGGGCCCCTACAATGAGCAGTTCTTC. Translation gives CASGDRGPYNEQFF.

This clone was counted a single time. The CDR3 spells CASSHTGPQSSGANVLTF. CDR3 in DNA: TGCGCCAGCAGCCATACGGGACCGCAGAGCTCTGGGGCCAACGTCCTGACTTTC. The gene calls are TRBV4-1 and TRBJ2-6, with D tentatively TRBD1 or TRBD2 (5 bases each). Trimming took off 3 bases at V and 0 bases at J, with 15 bases between the two ends. The CDR3 length is 18 residues. Germline assignment: CDR1 MGHRA and CDR2 YSYEKL.

By sample share, this clone is medium-sized (0.01 to 0.1%). The rearrangement links TRBV28 to TRBJ2-7; TRBD1 matches at 8 bases. The junction had 11 bases not matched to a gene; V was cut back by 6 bases and J by 4 bases. Germline values: CDR1 MDHEN, CDR2 SYDVKM. This CDR3 spans 15 amino acids. In DNA, the CDR3 is TGTGCCAGCAGCACCCCCCCCCACAGGGGGTACGAGCAGTACTTC. Its protein is CASSTPPHRGYEQYF.

A few counts support this clone. The chain joins TRBV9 to TRBJ1-1; a weak D match, TRBD1 (6 bases). This CDR3 has 14 amino acids. V dropped 4 bases and J dropped 2 bases, with 12 bases sitting between them. The germline gives CDR1 SGDLS, CDR2 YYNGEE. CDR3 sequence (DNA): TGTGCCAGCAGCCTCGGGACACTTAACACTGAAGCTTTCTTT. This translates into CASSLGTLNTEAFF.

J is TRBJ1-1 and V is TRBV28; unclear D gene. Germline CDR1 reads MDHEN; CDR2 reads SYDVKM. The CDR3 sequence is 15 residues long. Trimming cost V 5 bases and J 0 bases, with 13 bases left between them. Written as DNA, the CDR3 is TGTGCCAGCAGTCTTCGGCAGGAGATGAACACTGAAGCTTTCTTT. Its protein is CASSLRQEMNTEAFF.

This clone was counted a few times. The CDR3 nucleotides read TGTGCCAGCAGCACCGCACAGGGATTCGGCTACACCTTC. It codes for CASSTAQGFGYTF. V is TRBV7-2 and J is TRBJ1-2; TRBD1 might be the D (6 bases). CDR1 and CDR2 from the germline V gene are SGHTA and FQGNSA. Trimming took off 5 bases at V and 8 bases at J, with 15 bases between the two ends. The length of the CDR3 is 13 residues.

The chain recombines TRBV7-2 with TRBJ2-3; D is undetermined. Trimming took off 2 bases at V and 3 bases at J, with 9 bases between the two ends. This CDR3 spans 14 amino acids. Germline V lookup: CDR1 SGHTA, CDR2 FQGNSA. CDR3 bases: TGTGCCAGCAGCTTACTCCCAGCAACAGATACGCAGTATTTT. Translated: CASSLLPATDTQYF.

This clone was counted a few times. CDR3 DNA sequence: TGCGCCAGCAGGGAATGGAGCAATCAGCCCCAGCATTTT. This sequence encodes CASREWSNQPQHF. This chain joins TRBV10-1 and TRBJ1-5; no firm D call. This CDR3 region has 13 residues. The germline CDR1 and CDR2 sequences are WNHNN and SYGVQD (reference sequence). V was cut by 6 bases and J by 1 base, with 7 bases left in between.

The chain combines TRBV28 with TRBJ2-1, with 9 bases aligning to TRBD2. The CDR3 is 19 amino acids. The J segment lost 4 bases and the V segment lost 0 bases, leaving 13 bases of the junction unmatched. CDR1 and CDR2 from the germline V gene are MDHEN and SYDVKM. In DNA form, the CDR3 reads TGTGCCAGCAGTTTATGGGGTCTAGCGGGAACCGCGTCTTACAATGAGCAGTTCTTC. Protein: CASSLWGLAGTASYNEQFF.

In nucleotides, the CDR3 is TGTGCCAGCAGTAGCGGACTAGCGGGAGGGGATGAGCAGTTCTTC. It translates to CASSSGLAGGDEQFF. The chain uses TRBV28 and TRBJ2-1, with TRBD2 identical over 15 bases. V gave up 5 bases and J gave up 8 bases; unmatched junction bases: 4. The CDR3 totals 15 residues. Germline CDR1 reads MDHEN; CDR2 reads SYDVKM.

This sequence joins TRBV6-6 and TRBJ1-5, with a weak D call TRBD1 (5 bases). The CDR3 is made up of 15 amino acids. V was trimmed by 2 bases and J by 4 bases, leaving 12 bases between them. Germline values: CDR1 MNHNY, CDR2 SVGAGI (reference sequence). This CDR3 is CASSYRFQGNQPQHF. The CDR3 bases are TGTGCCAGCAGTTACCGGTTTCAGGGTAATCAGCCCCAGCATTTT.

The V call is TRBV2, the J call TRBJ1-2; D is possibly TRBD1 (6 bases). Trimming left V 4 bases short and J 8 bases short, with 17 bases between. The CDR3 is 14 residues long. Germline CDR1 SNHLY, CDR2 FYNNEI. The CDR3 loop reads CASSGQGPGGGYTF. CDR3 DNA sequence: TGTGCCAGCAGTGGGCAGGGGCCGGGTGGAGGCTACACCTTC.

By share of the sample, this clone is medium-sized. The J gene is TRBJ1-1, the V gene TRBV16; D uncertain. Trimming left V 4 bases short and J 4 bases short, with 10 bases between. Germline-derived CDR1 and CDR2 are KGHSY and FQNENV. This CDR3 spans 13 amino acids. The CDR3 DNA follows: TGTGCCAGCAGCCCCACCCCGTCCACTGAAGCTTTCTTT. Its translation: CASSPTPSTEAFF.

The rearrangement uses TRBV6-5 and TRBJ1-4; D is ambiguous. CDR3 size: 15 residues. V lost 5 bases and J lost 1, with 11 bases in between. In germline, CDR1 is MNHEY, CDR2 SVGAGI. CDR3 DNA sequence: TGTGCCAGCAGTCATGACGGACGAACTAATGAAAAACTGTTTTTT. As protein: CASSHDGRTNEKLFF.

In this sample, this clone turned up a few times. Only one base separates this from a far larger clonotype, so it likely reflects a read error. Other DNA sequences in the sample encode the same CDR3. The V call is TRBV5-4, the J call TRBJ2-7; 8 nucleotides line up with TRBD1. Germline CDR1 and CDR2: SGHNT and YYREEE (reference sequence). The V gene end was trimmed by 3 bases and the J gene end by 7 bases; junction bases not matched to a gene: 18. This CDR3 comprises 17 residues. This chain's CDR3 is CASSSRTGWGVGGEQYF. The CDR3 bases are TGTGCCAGCAGCTCGAGGACAGGGTGGGGCGTTGGGGGGGAGCAGTACTTC.

The chain couples TRBV9 to TRBJ2-2; the match to TRBD2 covers 7 bases. The CDR3 runs 17 residues. The V segment lost 2 bases and the J segment 4 bases; nucleotides outside the gene matches: 11. CDR1 and CDR2 (germline): SGDLS, YYNGEE. CDR3 nucleotide sequence: TGTGCCAGCAGCGTGCTATCGAGCGGGGCGCTCACCGGGGAGCTGTTTTTT. This gives the protein CASSVLSSGALTGELFF.

This clone was seen a few times. This chain links TRBV18 with TRBJ2-1; the match to TRBD2 covers 13 bases. The CDR3 spans 15 residues. V was clipped by 3 bases and J by 8 bases; unmatched bases: 4. Germline assignment: CDR1 KGHSH and CDR2 LQKENI. The CDR3 region has the DNA TGTGCCAGCTCACCTGGGACTAGCGGGATCCATGAGCAGTTCTTC. Protein product: CASSPGTSGIHEQFF. Based on the CDR3 plus reference TRBV18 and TRBJ2-1, the full variable domain is NAGVMQNPRHLVRRRGQEARLRCSPMKGHSHVYWYRQLPEEGLKFMVYLQKENIIDESGMPKERFSAEFPKEGPSILRIQQVVRGDSAAYFCASSPGTSGIHEQFFGPGTRLTVL.

The gene calls are TRBV18 and TRBJ1-5; the D gene is possibly TRBD1 (5 bases). V lost 6 bases to trimming and J lost 2 bases, with 14 bases between them. The CDR3 covers 15 residues. CDR1 and CDR2 (germline): KGHSH, LQKENI. This chain's CDR3 is CASSPIDSGNQPQHF. CDR3 in DNA: TGTGCCAGCTCTCCAATAGACAGTGGCAATCAGCCCCAGCATTTT.